Each of the 28 T cell receptor beta chains below was sequenced from the same sample in a study of blood T cells in healthy people across ages. For the second PCR, which ran for about 6 to 11 cycles, a sample-barcoded 5' primer and a J-beta primer mix were used. TCRdb ran MiXCR on the 5' RACE reads and lists one entry per CDR3 protein. The sample yields 800,000 to 950,000 distinct CDR3 sequences, almost 30% seen once. This sample was shared with a second study, whose subject was T cells of mothers and their children.

Sequencing used blood. These receptors all come from a middle-aged woman in good health.

This clonotype was detected a few times. The chain joins TRBV27 to TRBJ2-7; D ambiguous. Germline V gene sequence: CDR1 MNHEY, CDR2 SMNVEV (reference sequence). V gave up 6 bases and J gave up 2 bases, with 11 bases separating them. The CDR3 runs to 13 residues. The CDR3 region is CASSLKLTYEQYF. The CDR3 bases are TGTGCCAGCAGCTTGAAGCTAACCTACGAGCAGTACTTC.

This clonotype was found a few times. J is TRBJ2-2 and V is TRBV6-4; TRBD2 agrees at 7 bases. Germline-derived CDR1 and CDR2 are MRHNA and SNTAGT. The CDR3 sequence is 14 residues long. The V gene end was trimmed by 3 bases and the J gene end by 5 bases; junction bases not matched to a gene: 3. This chain's CDR3 is CASSDPGGTGELFF. As DNA, the CDR3 is TGTGCCAGCAGTGATCCCGGGGGGACCGGGGAGCTGTTTTTT.

The CDR3 region is CASSPTETGELFF. The DNA of the CDR3 is TGTGCCAGCAGCCCCACAGAGACCGGGGAGCTGTTTTTT. The chain links TRBV5-6 to TRBJ2-2; D not certain. The germline CDR1 and CDR2 sequences are SGHDT and YYEEEE. The CDR3 loop spans 13 amino acids. V lost 4 bases and J 5 bases, leaving 9 bases between the germline ends.

This clonotype was detected ten times or more. The chain couples TRBV13 to TRBJ2-7; D is possibly TRBD2 (7 bases). Germline V CDR1 and CDR2: PRHDT, FYEKMQ (reference sequence). CDR3 length: 15 amino acids. Trimming took 4 bases from V and 3 from J, leaving 16 bases between them. CDR3 DNA: TGTGCCAGCAGCTCCCACGGCGGGGGCGGCTACGAGCAGTACTTC. This translates into CASSSHGGGGYEQYF.

This rearrangement joins TRBV28 to TRBJ1-5, with a possible D match to TRBD1 (6 bases). CDR1 is MDHEN, CDR2 SYDVKM, per germline. The CDR3 loop spans 14 amino acids. V was cut by 5 bases and J by 6 bases, with 14 bases left in between. The CDR3 region has the DNA TGTGCCAGCAGTGCCTCAGGGGACGTTCAGCCCCAGCATTTT. This gives the protein CASSASGDVQPQHF.

The CDR3 DNA sequence: TGTGCCAGCCGCGGGACTAGCGGGGGCACGGGGGAGCAGTTCTTC. It yields the protein CASRGTSGGTGEQFF. The chain recombines TRBV6-6 with TRBJ2-1, with 14 bases that match TRBD2. The germline V gene encodes CDR1 MNHNY and CDR2 SVGAGI (reference sequence). CDR3 length equals 15 residues. Losses at the gene ends were 8 bases for V and 10 bases for J; bases not matched to a gene: 10.

This clonotype was recorded a few times. This sequence joins TRBV27 and TRBJ2-5; unclear D gene. This CDR3 has 13 amino acids. V gave up 6 bases and J gave up 7 bases, with 15 bases separating them. Germline CDR1 and CDR2: MNHEY and SMNVEV (reference sequence). The CDR3 is CASRPTWVGTQYF. In DNA form, the CDR3 reads TGTGCCAGCAGACCTACTTGGGTTGGGACCCAGTACTTC.

The genes are TRBV6-6 and TRBJ2-7; no clear D. Trimming removed 6 bases at V and 2 bases at J, with 14 bases between. This CDR3 has 14 residues. Germline V gene lookup returns CDR1 MNHNY and CDR2 SVGAGI (reference sequence). CDR3 in amino acids: CASSDVLLPYEQYF. The CDR3 nucleotides are TGTGCCAGCAGCGACGTCCTCTTGCCCTACGAGCAGTACTTC.

This clonotype has a count of ten or more. This chain connects TRBV6-6 to TRBJ2-7, with D uncertain. The V end lost 6 bases, the J end lost 3 bases, and 12 bases lay between the germline ends. Looked up from germline, CDR1 is MNHNY and CDR2 is SVGAGI (reference sequence). CDR3 size: 13 residues. In DNA, the CDR3 is TGTGCCAGCAGCTCTCCTCCGGACTACGAGCAGTACTTC. It is translated as CASSSPPDYEQYF.

The chain has TRBV12-3 or TRBV12-4 and TRBJ1-1, with 10 positions matching TRBD1. CDR3 length: 17 amino acids. V was pared by 5 bases and J by 2 bases, with 11 bases of the junction left unmatched. The CDR3 is CASSPPLGQGSNTEAFF. The DNA for the CDR3 is TGTGCCAGCAGTCCACCGCTGGGACAGGGGTCAAACACTGAAGCTTTCTTT.

In the case of this clonotype: It may be a read error: a sequence one base away is much more abundant. The CDR3 coding sequence is TGTGCCACCAGCAGAGCGGGGGGATCGAACTACGAGCAGTACTTC. It translates to CATSRAGGSNYEQYF. The genes are TRBV15 and TRBJ2-4; TRBD2 matches at 7 bases. The DNA matches TRBJ2-7 better at its end, which makes the J call doubtful. Germline V gives CDR1 LNHNV, CDR2 YYDKDF (reference sequence). The CDR3 covers 15 residues.

Notes on this clonotype: The junction and the germline gene differ at one end; a read error may be behind it. The chain employs TRBV15 and TRBJ2-1; 7 bases match TRBD1. The germline V gene has CDR1 LNHNV and CDR2 YYDKDF (reference sequence). CDR3 length: 15 amino acids. The CDR3 sequence is CATSRDRVGGHEQFF. The CDR3 coding sequence is TGTGCCACCAGCCGAGACAGGGTAGGGGGCCATGAGCAGTTCTTC.

This clonotype came up many times. DNA for the CDR3: TGTGCCAGCAGCTTAGTAAAGGGGGCAAGCGAGCAGTACTTC. Amino acid sequence: CASSLVKGASEQYF. V usage is TRBV7-2 and J usage is TRBJ2-7, with 7 bases identical to TRBD1. V lost 1 base and J lost 6; bases outside the gene matches: 6. This CDR3 region has 14 residues. Germline V gene sequence: CDR1 SGHTA, CDR2 FQGNSA. Supplemented by reference TRBV7-2 and TRBJ2-7, the full variable domain reads GAGVSQSPSNKVTEKGKDVELRCDPISGHTALYWYRQSLGQGLEFLIYFQGNSAPDKSGLPSDRFSAERTGGSVSTLTIQRTQQEDSAVYLCASSLVKGASEQYFGPGTRLTVT.

V and J are TRBV5-5 and TRBJ1-1; no definite D call. The CDR3 spans 15 residues. The germline V gene encodes CDR1 SGHKS and CDR2 YYEKEE (reference sequence). V lost 4 bases, J lost 1 base, and 14 bases lay in between. DNA for the CDR3: TGTGCCAGCAGCCCGGAGACATCGTGGAACACTGAAGCTTTCTTT. It is translated as CASSPETSWNTEAFF.

This clonotype was seen a few times. This chain uses TRBV11-2 with TRBJ2-3; D is perhaps TRBD1 or TRBD2 (5 bases each). CDR3 length equals 16 residues. The ends were cut back, 2 bases at V and 6 bases at J, with 18 bases in the middle. The germline gives CDR1 SGHAT, CDR2 FQNNGV. For the CDR3, the DNA is TGTGCCAGCAGCTTACGGGGCCGCGGTTTCTTGGATACGCAGTATTTT. Translation gives CASSLRGRGFLDTQYF.

This clonotype was counted a few times. The rearrangement joins TRBV28 to TRBJ2-7; a weak D match, TRBD1 (5 bases). The germline V and J ends were trimmed by 7 bases and 5 bases, with 21 bases remaining between them. This CDR3 comprises 15 residues. Per germline, CDR1 MDHEN and CDR2 SYDVKM. CDR3 protein: CASTDVQDLSDEQYF. CDR3 nucleotides: TGTGCCAGCACCGACGTACAGGATCTCTCGGACGAGCAGTACTTC.

Only a few counts were recorded for this clonotype. The chain is built from TRBV7-6 and TRBJ1-1, with 10 bases matching TRBD1. J gave up 6 bases and V 5 bases, and 9 bases lay outside the gene matches. This CDR3 is 15 amino acids long. Germline CDR1 reads SGHVS; CDR2 reads FNYEAQ. DNA of the CDR3: TGTGCCAGCAGCCTTTCCGGGACAGGGGTCTCTGAAGCTTTCTTT. Encoded protein: CASSLSGTGVSEAFF.

The chain carries TRBV3-1 and TRBJ1-6, with unresolved D. V lost 0 bases, J lost 11 bases, and 11 bases lay in between. Germline lookup yields CDR1 LGHDT and CDR2 YNNKEL (reference sequence). This CDR3 spans 14 amino acids. DNA for the CDR3: TGTGCCAGCAGCCAAGATCTTGGGGTAACACCCCTCCACTTT. Its translation is CASSQDLGVTPLHF.

The V and J genes are TRBV6-6 and TRBJ1-1, with D perhaps matching TRBD1 (5 bases). Germline V gives CDR1 MNHNY, CDR2 SVGAGI (reference sequence). V dropped 11 bases and J dropped 1 base, with 11 bases sitting between them. The CDR3 runs 12 residues. This CDR3 reads CAGIQENTEAFF. CDR3 sequence (DNA): TGTGCCGGCATACAGGAGAACACTGAAGCTTTCTTT.

This clonotype was counted ten times or more. The rearrangement uses TRBV6-2 or TRBV6-3 and TRBJ1-5, with TRBD1 matching 8 bases. CDR1 is MNHEY and CDR2 is SVGEGT in the germline V gene. This CDR3 has 13 amino acids. V dropped 6 bases and J dropped 6; count of bases not matched to a gene: 4. The CDR3 DNA reads TGTGCCAGCAGAGAGACAGGGGTTCAGCCCCAGCATTTT. Protein: CASRETGVQPQHF.

The table lists this clonotype with a few counts. The chain joins TRBV2 to TRBJ1-2; weak D call: TRBD1 (6 bases). This CDR3 contains 14 residues. Trimming left V 7 bases short and J 3 bases short, with 15 bases between. Germline CDR1 SNHLY, CDR2 FYNNEI. This CDR3 reads CASNPGTSDYGYTF. Written as DNA, the CDR3 is TGTGCCAGCAATCCCGGGACATCCGACTATGGCTACACCTTC.

The chain recombines TRBV20-1 with TRBJ2-4; D call uncertain. In germline, CDR1 is DFQATT, CDR2 SNEGSKA (reference sequence). The V and J ends lost 4 bases and 4 bases respectively, with 2 bases between them. The length of the CDR3 is 10 residues. CDR3 sequence: CSAKKNIQYF. The CDR3 DNA is TGCAGTGCTAAAAAAAACATTCAGTACTTC.

This rearrangement joins TRBV12-3 or TRBV12-4 to TRBJ2-4, with D possibly matching TRBD2 (5 bases). The V gene lost 3 bases and the J gene lost 13 bases, with 22 bases spanning the gap. The CDR3 has 15 amino acids. The CDR3 region is CASSFAGALNNEQYF. In nucleotides, the CDR3 is TGTGCCAGCAGTTTCGCGGGTGCCTTGAACAATGAGCAGTACTTC.

The rearrangement uses TRBV24-1 and TRBJ2-5, with D perhaps matching TRBD1 or TRBD2 (6 bases each). V was clipped by 2 bases and J by 1 base, with 13 bases between them. CDR1 and CDR2 from the germline V gene are KGHDR and SFDVKD. CDR3 length: 16 amino acids. The DNA of the CDR3 is TGTGCCACCAGTGATTGCAGGGGAGGTATCCAAGAGACCCAGTACTTC. This translates into CATSDCRGGIQETQYF.

The chain is built from TRBV12-3 or TRBV12-4 and TRBJ1-1; weak D call: TRBD1 (6 bases). V lost 5 bases and J 3 bases, leaving 16 bases between the germline ends. This CDR3 is 15 amino acids long. CDR3: CASSLRGATDTEAFF. The CDR3 bases are TGTGCCAGCAGTCTGCGGGGGGCGACGGACACTGAAGCTTTCTTT.

The sample holds one count of this clonotype. The V gene is TRBV18, the J gene TRBJ1-6; unclear D gene. Germline V gene lookup returns CDR1 KGHSH and CDR2 LQKENI. The V end lost 0 bases, the J end lost 13 bases, and 7 bases lay between the germline ends. The length of the CDR3 is 12 residues. For the CDR3, the DNA is TGTGCCAGCTCACCACCACTAGCTCCCCTCCACTTT. Translated, it gives CASSPPLAPLHF.

This clonotype came up a few times. The chain uses TRBV28 and TRBJ1-6; D not resolved. Trimming cost V 6 bases and J 9 bases, with 12 bases left between them. This CDR3 spans 13 amino acids. Germline V gives CDR1 MDHEN, CDR2 SYDVKM. DNA of the CDR3: TGTGCCAGCAGCCGACGGTACGCTTCACCCCTCCACTTT. Encoded protein: CASSRRYASPLHF. Full variable domain (outside the CDR3, taken from reference TRBV28 and TRBJ1-6): DVKVTQSSRYLVKRTGEKVFLECVQDMDHENMFWYRQDPGLGLRLIYFSYDVKMKEKGDIPEGYSVSREKKERFSLILESASTNQTSMYLCASSRRYASPLHFGNGTRLTVT.

This clonotype was seen only once. J is TRBJ1-2 and V is TRBV7-9; D gene ambiguous. The CDR3 is 12 residues long. Looked up from germline, CDR1 is SEHNR and CDR2 is FQNEAQ (reference sequence). The V and J ends lost 5 bases and 4 bases respectively, with 8 bases between them. CDR3 sequence: CASSPRPYGYTF. The DNA of the CDR3 is TGTGCCAGCAGCCCTCGGCCCTATGGCTACACCTTC. The full variable domain, its missing parts supplied by reference TRBV7-9 and TRBJ1-2, is DTGVSQNPRHKITKRGQNVTFRCDPISEHNRLYWYRQTLGQGPEFLTYFQNEAQLEKSRLLSDRFSAERPKGSFSTLEIQRTEQGDSAMYLCASSPRPYGYTFGSGTRLTVV.